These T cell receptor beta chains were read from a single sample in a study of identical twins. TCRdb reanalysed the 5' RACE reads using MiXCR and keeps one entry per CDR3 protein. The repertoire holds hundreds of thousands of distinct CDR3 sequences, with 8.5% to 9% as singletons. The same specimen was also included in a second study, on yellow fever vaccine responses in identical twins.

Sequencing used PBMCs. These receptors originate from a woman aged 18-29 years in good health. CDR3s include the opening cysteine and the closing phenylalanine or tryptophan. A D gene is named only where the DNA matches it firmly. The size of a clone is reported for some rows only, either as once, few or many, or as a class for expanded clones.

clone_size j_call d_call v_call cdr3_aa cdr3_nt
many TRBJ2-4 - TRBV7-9 CASSLGANIQYF TGTGCCAGCAGCTTGGGGGCGAACATTCAGTACTTC
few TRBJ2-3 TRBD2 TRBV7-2 CASRTGTSGRDTQYF TGTGCCAGCAGAACCGGGACTAGCGGGAGAGATACGCAGTATTTT
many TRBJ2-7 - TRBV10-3 CAISVTGPSIAYEQYF TGTGCCATCAGTGTGACTGGGCCTAGCATAGCCTACGAGCAGTACTTC
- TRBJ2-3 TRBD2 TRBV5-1 CASSVPGLGPSDTQYF TGCGCCAGCAGCGTTCCGGGACTAGGGCCTTCAGATACGCAGTATTTT
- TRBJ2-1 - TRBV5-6 CASSLGRRMDEQFF TGTGCCAGCAGCTTGGGGAGGAGGATGGATGAGCAGTTCTTC
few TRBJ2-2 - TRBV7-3 CASSLIGENTGELFF TGTGCCAGCAGCTTAATCGGGGAGAACACCGGGGAGCTGTTTTTT
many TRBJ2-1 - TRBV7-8 CASSTGQILRNEQFF TGTGCCAGCAGCACCGGACAGATCCTTCGCAATGAGCAGTTCTTC
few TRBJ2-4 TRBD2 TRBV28 CASSPTGLGAAKNIQYF TGTGCCAGCAGTCCGACGGGACTAGGGGCGGCCAAAAACATTCAGTACTTC
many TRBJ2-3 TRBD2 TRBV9 CASSVSSSGATDTQYF TGTGCCAGCAGCGTATCGTCTAGCGGGGCCACAGATACGCAGTATTTT
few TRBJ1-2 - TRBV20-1 CSARENYGYTF TGCAGTGCTAGAGAGAACTATGGCTACACCTTC
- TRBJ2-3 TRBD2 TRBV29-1 CSALAGDTDTQYF TGCAGCGCCCTAGCGGGGGACACAGATACGCAGTATTTT
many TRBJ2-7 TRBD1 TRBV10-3 CAISGIRDSSEQYF TGTGCCATCAGTGGGATCCGGGACAGTAGCGAGCAGTACTTC
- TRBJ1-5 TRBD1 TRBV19 CASTTSGTGNQPQHF TGTGCCAGTACCACCTCCGGGACAGGCAATCAGCCCCAGCATTTT
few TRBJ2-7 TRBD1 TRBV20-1 CSAARDSANEQYF TGCAGTGCGGCCCGGGACAGCGCTAACGAGCAGTACTTC
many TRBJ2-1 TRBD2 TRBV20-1 CSPVTSGRVEQFF TGCAGCCCTGTGACTAGCGGGAGAGTAGAGCAGTTCTTC
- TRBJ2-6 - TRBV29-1 CSAGTYGANVLTF TGCAGCGCCGGGACATATGGGGCCAACGTCCTGACTTTC
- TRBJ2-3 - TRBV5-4 CASIPRGTDTQYF TGTGCCAGCATCCCAAGGGGCACAGATACGCAGTATTTT
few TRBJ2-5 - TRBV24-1 CATSDGGEETQYF TGTGCCACCAGTGACGGGGGAGAAGAGACCCAGTACTTC
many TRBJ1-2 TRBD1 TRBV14 CASSLGTGGVYGYTF TGTGCCAGCAGCCTCGGGACAGGGGGAGTATATGGCTACACCTTC
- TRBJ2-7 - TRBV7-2 CASSPHKSLSSYEQYF TGTGCCAGCAGCCCTCACAAATCTTTGAGCTCCTACGAGCAGTACTTC
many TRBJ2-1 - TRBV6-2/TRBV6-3 CASSRNDEQFF TGTGCCAGCAGCCGGAACGATGAGCAGTTCTTC
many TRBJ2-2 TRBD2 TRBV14 CASSLWLAGHTNTGELFF TGTGCCAGCAGCCTGTGGCTAGCGGGGCACACGAACACCGGGGAGCTGTTTTTT
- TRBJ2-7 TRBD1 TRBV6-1 CASSEAGTGTYEQYF TGTGCCAGCAGTGAAGCGGGGACAGGGACCTACGAGCAGTACTTC
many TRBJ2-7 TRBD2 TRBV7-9 CASSGRGDRSYEQYF TGTGCCAGCAGCGGCCGGGGGGATCGGTCTTACGAGCAGTACTTC
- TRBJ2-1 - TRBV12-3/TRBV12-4 CASSWTNNEQFF TGTGCCAGCAGTTGGACAAACAATGAGCAGTTCTTC
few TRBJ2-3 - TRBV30 CAWRGGKSTDTQYF TGTGCCTGGCGGGGCGGAAAAAGCACAGATACGCAGTATTTT
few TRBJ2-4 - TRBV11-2 CASRPAGQEGIQYF TGTGCCAGCAGACCAGCGGGACAGGAAGGCATTCAGTACTTC
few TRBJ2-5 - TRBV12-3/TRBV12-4 CASSFRQVRAQYF TGTGCCAGCAGTTTTAGACAGGTTCGGGCCCAGTACTTC
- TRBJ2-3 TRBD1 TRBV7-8 CASRSGTGRTDTQYF TGTGCCAGCAGGTCTGGGACAGGGAGAACAGATACGCAGTATTTT
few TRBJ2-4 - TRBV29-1 CSVETGIAAEDIQYF TGCAGCGTTGAAACAGGGATAGCCGCGGAAGACATTCAGTACTTC
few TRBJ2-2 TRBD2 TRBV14 CASSSSGRSTGELFF TGTGCCAGCAGCAGCAGCGGGAGGTCTACCGGGGAGCTGTTTTTT
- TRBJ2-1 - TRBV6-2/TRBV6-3 CASLYIDRTLYNEQFF TGTGCCAGCCTATATATTGACAGAACCCTCTACAATGAGCAGTTCTTC
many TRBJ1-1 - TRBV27 CASSLWGDTEAFF TGTGCCAGCAGTTTGTGGGGGGACACTGAAGCTTTCTTT
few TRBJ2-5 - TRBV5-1 CASSLGLQSGETQYF TGCGCCAGCAGCTTGGGACTGCAAAGTGGAGAGACCCAGTACTTC
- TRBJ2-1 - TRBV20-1 CSARDEEGQQFF TGCAGTGCTAGAGATGAGGAGGGTCAGCAGTTCTTC
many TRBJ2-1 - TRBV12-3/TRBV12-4 CASSFGVSSYNEQFF TGTGCCAGCAGTTTCGGGGTGAGCTCCTACAATGAGCAGTTCTTC
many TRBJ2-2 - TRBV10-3 CAIGPRETGELFF TGTGCCATCGGCCCCCGCGAGACCGGGGAGCTGTTTTTT
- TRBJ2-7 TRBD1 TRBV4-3 CASSQRQGEEQYF TGCGCCAGCAGCCAAAGACAGGGGGAAGAGCAGTACTTC
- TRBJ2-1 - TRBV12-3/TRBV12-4 CASSSTSRGYHEQFF TGTGCCAGCAGCTCCACTAGCAGAGGATACCATGAGCAGTTCTTC
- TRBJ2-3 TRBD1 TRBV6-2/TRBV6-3 CASSIDRGRSTDTQYF TGTGCCAGCAGCATAGACAGGGGGCGCAGCACAGATACGCAGTATTTT
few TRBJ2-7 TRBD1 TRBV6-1 CASRTPGGSYEQYF TGTGCCAGCAGGACCCCAGGGGGCTCCTACGAGCAGTACTTC
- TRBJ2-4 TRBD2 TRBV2 CASSEYRGDIQYF TGTGCCAGCAGTGAATACCGGGGGGACATTCAGTACTTC
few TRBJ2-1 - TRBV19 CASSIWRGGHYNEQFF TGTGCCAGTAGTATATGGAGGGGGGGACATTACAATGAGCAGTTCTTC
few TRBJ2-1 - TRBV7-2 CASSLVVWGYNEQFF TGTGCCAGCAGCTTAGTGGTGTGGGGTTACAATGAGCAGTTCTTC
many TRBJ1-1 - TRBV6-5 CASSYSGVQDTEAFF TGTGCCAGCAGTTACTCGGGGGTCCAGGACACTGAAGCTTTCTTT
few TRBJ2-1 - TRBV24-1 CATSFQAYNEQFF TGTGCCACCAGCTTTCAGGCTTACAATGAGCAGTTCTTC
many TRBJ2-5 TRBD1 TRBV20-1 CSALSQGGETQYF TGCAGTGCTCTCTCACAGGGGGGTGAGACCCAGTACTTC
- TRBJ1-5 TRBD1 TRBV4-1 CASSQEGVQGAGSQPQHF TGCGCCAGCAGCCAAGAGGGGGTCCAGGGGGCTGGTAGTCAGCCCCAGCATTTT